Below are 22 T cell receptor beta chains sequenced from a single sample in a study of cytomegalovirus exposure and HLA in healthy donors. Here immunoSEQ multiplex PCR was the method, and the copy in TCRdb shows in-frame clones only, minus some. The sample includes about 200,000 clones, around 87% of them seen just once. The sample was PBMCs. These receptors came from a woman between 18 and 30 years old in good health and CMV-seropositive.

J is TRBJ2-5 and V is TRBV4-1; D might be TRBD2 (6 bases). This CDR3 has 13 residues. V dropped 4 bases and J dropped 4 bases, with 10 bases sitting between them. CDR1 MGHRA and CDR2 YSYEKL come from the germline V gene. The CDR3 here is CASSLTRRETQYF. The CDR3 DNA reads TGCGCCAGCAGCCTGACTAGACGAGAGACCCAGTACTTC.

This chain links TRBV7-2 with TRBJ1-1; 8 nucleotides agree with TRBD1. Germline V gene data show CDR1 as SGHTA and CDR2 as FQGNSA. This CDR3 comprises 14 residues. V shed 5 bases, J shed 6 bases, and the junction held 8 bases outside the gene matches. The CDR3: CASSRGQGGSEAFF. DNA for the CDR3: TGTGCCAGCAGCCGCGGACAGGGAGGGTCTGAAGCTTTCTTT.

J is TRBJ1-1 and V is TRBV7-2, with D perhaps matching TRBD1 (6 bases). The V gene's germline CDR1 is SGHTA and CDR2 FQGNSA. Trimming removed 3 bases at V and 8 bases at J, with 16 bases between. The CDR3 is made up of 14 amino acids. The CDR3 DNA reads TGTGCCAGCAGCTTCCCGATTACAGGGAAGGAAGCTTTCTTT. Translated, it gives CASSFPITGKEAFF.

This clone was observed a few times. This rearrangement joins TRBV11-2 to TRBJ2-7; possible D gene TRBD1, 6 bases. This CDR3 is built from 14 residues. Between the trimmed V and J ends, which lost 1 base and 2 bases, there was a span of 9 bases. Germline values: CDR1 SGHAT, CDR2 FQNNGV. CDR3 loop: CASSLGGGTYEQYF. DNA for the CDR3: TGTGCCAGCAGCTTAGGAGGGGGTACCTACGAGCAGTACTTC. The whole variable domain, filled in from reference TRBV11-2 and TRBJ2-7, reads EAGVAQSPRYKIIEKRQSVAFWCNPISGHATLYWYQQILGQGPKLLIQFQNNGVVDDSQLPKDRFSAERLKGVDSTLKIQPAKLEDSAVYLCASSLGGGTYEQYFGPGTRLTVT.

The chain recombines TRBV7-8 with TRBJ1-1; no reliable D call. The CDR3 extends over 14 amino acids. Germline V gene data show CDR1 as SGHVS and CDR2 as FQNEAQ. Trimming took off 4 bases at V and 0 bases at J, with 9 bases between the two ends. CDR3: CASSSIRVNTEAFF. Written as DNA, the CDR3 is TGTGCCAGCAGCTCAATCCGGGTGAACACTGAAGCTTTCTTT. Full variable domain (remainder filled in from reference TRBV7-8 and TRBJ1-1): GAGVSQSPRYKVAKRGQDVALRCDPISGHVSLFWYQQALGQGPEFLTYFQNEAQLDKSGLPSDRFFAERPEGSVSTLKIQRTQQEDSAVYLCASSSIRVNTEAFFGQGTRLTVV.

For this clone: Relative to the germline gene, one junction end is altered; a read error may explain this. The chain has TRBV9 and TRBJ1-5; D unresolved. Per germline, CDR1 SGDLS and CDR2 YYNGEE. The CDR3 has 9 amino acids. Here the CDR3 DNA reads TGTGCCAGTCCCCCCTGGGAGTATTTT. Translating gives CASPPWEYF.

The chain recombines TRBV28 with TRBJ1-1; 10 nucleotides agree with TRBD1. V trimming: 1 base; J trimming: 8 bases; junction bases outside the gene matches: 7. This CDR3 spans 15 amino acids. CDR1 MDHEN and CDR2 SYDVKM come from the germline V gene. CDR3 amino acids: CASSLSGTGDQEAFF. The CDR3 DNA follows: TGTGCCAGCAGTTTATCTGGGACAGGGGATCAAGAAGCTTTCTTT.

The V gene is TRBV28, the J gene TRBJ1-4, with 7 bases matching TRBD1. Germline values: CDR1 MDHEN, CDR2 SYDVKM. This CDR3 is 13 amino acids long. V shed 9 bases, J shed 5 bases, and the junction held 6 bases outside the gene matches. The CDR3 region is CASVGTENEKLFF. CDR3 bases: TGTGCCAGTGTCGGGACAGAAAATGAAAAACTGTTTTTT.

The chain employs TRBV4-1 and TRBJ1-2; 7 bases line up with TRBD1. CDR3 length: 15 residues. Losses at the gene ends were 3 bases for V and 8 bases for J; bases not matched to a gene: 12. Germline values: CDR1 MGHRA, CDR2 YSYEKL. This CDR3 is CASSHWRQGKDGYTF. The CDR3, as DNA: TGCGCCAGCAGCCATTGGCGACAGGGAAAGGACGGCTACACCTTC.

This clone appeared a single time. This chain connects TRBV7-6 to TRBJ2-1; TRBD2 agrees at 12 bases. Germline V lookup: CDR1 SGHVS, CDR2 FNYEAQ. V dropped 4 bases and J dropped 8; count of bases not matched to a gene: 6. This CDR3 has 15 amino acids. CDR3 residues: CASSSTSGSKDEQFF. The DNA for the CDR3 is TGTGCCAGCAGCTCGACTAGCGGGAGTAAAGATGAGCAGTTCTTC.

The V gene is TRBV9, the J gene TRBJ2-7; no reliable D call. From germline, CDR1 is SGDLS and CDR2 YYNGEE. V gave up 0 bases and J gave up 0 bases, with 4 bases separating them. The CDR3 contains 13 residues. CDR3 sequence: CASSVGSSYEQYF. CDR3 sequence (DNA): TGTGCCAGCAGCGTAGGGAGCTCCTACGAGCAGTACTTC.

The chain is built from TRBV6-1 and TRBJ1-2; D is possibly TRBD1 (6 bases). This CDR3 comprises 15 residues. Trimming took off 3 bases at V and 3 bases at J, with 14 bases between the two ends. Germline V CDR1 and CDR2: MNHNS, SASEGT. CDR3 bases: TGTGCCAGCAGTGACAGGGGTGGGGAGTACTATGGCTACACCTTC. Its translation: CASSDRGGEYYGYTF.

This chain links TRBV27 with TRBJ2-7; 12 positions agree with TRBD2. V lost 5 bases, J lost 1 base, and 6 bases stayed unmatched. This CDR3 comprises 16 residues. Germline V gene data show CDR1 as MNHEY and CDR2 as SMNVEV (reference sequence). DNA for the CDR3: TGTGCCAGCAGTGCCCTAGCGGGAGGGTCGTCCTACGAGCAGTACTTC. It encodes CASSALAGGSSYEQYF.

V usage is TRBV2 and J usage is TRBJ1-1; 7 positions agree with TRBD1. This CDR3 contains 15 residues. Trimming at V came to 8 bases and at J to 2 bases, leaving 11 bases not matched to a gene. Germline V gives CDR1 SNHLY, CDR2 FYNNEI. CDR3 nucleotide sequence: TGTGCCAGCGAGGCAGGGGGGAGCAGAAACACTGAAGCTTTCTTT. It translates to CASEAGGSRNTEAFF.

The chain uses TRBV5-1 and TRBJ2-1, with D maybe TRBD2 (5 bases). Trimming took 0 bases from V and 6 from J, leaving 16 bases between them. CDR1 SGHRS and CDR2 YFSETQ come from the germline V gene. The CDR3 runs 16 residues. CDR3 nucleotide sequence: TGCGCCAGCAGCTTGGGGGGAAACCGCCGGGGCAATGAGCAGTTCTTC. Translating gives CASSLGGNRRGNEQFF. The full variable domain, completed using reference TRBV5-1 and TRBJ2-1, is KAGVTQTPRYLIKTRGQQVTLSCSPISGHRSVSWYQQTPGQGLQFLFEYFSETQRNKGNFPGRFSGRQFSNSRSEMNVSTLELGDSALYLCASSLGGNRRGNEQFFGPGTRLTVL.

The chain is built from TRBV27 and TRBJ2-3, with TRBD2 matching over 10 bases. V was clipped by 2 bases and J by 0 bases; unmatched bases: 2. CDR3 length equals 16 residues. Looked up from germline, CDR1 is MNHEY and CDR2 is SMNVEV (reference sequence). The CDR3 is CASSLRTSGSTDTQYF. The CDR3 region has the DNA TGTGCCAGCAGTTTAAGGACTAGCGGAAGCACAGATACGCAGTATTTT.

This sequence joins TRBV5-1 and TRBJ2-6; D is unclear. The germline gives CDR1 SGHRS, CDR2 YFSETQ. The CDR3 length is 14 residues. The germline V and J ends were trimmed by 6 bases and 0 bases, with 7 bases remaining between them. CDR3 protein: CASMSSSGANVLTF. The CDR3 DNA is TGCGCCAGCATGTCGAGCTCTGGGGCCAACGTCCTGACTTTC.

This CDR3 reads CASGLVTGYTGELFF. CDR3 in DNA: TGTGCTAGTGGTTTGGTTACAGGGTACACCGGGGAGCTGTTTTTT. The chain is built from TRBV12-5 and TRBJ2-2; a weak D match, TRBD1 (6 bases). Germline V gives CDR1 LGHNT, CDR2 FRNRAP. The CDR3 is 15 amino acids. Trimming removed 0 bases from V and 3 bases from J, with 8 bases in between.

The chain is built from TRBV6-4 and TRBJ2-7; 12 bases align to TRBD2. The J segment lost 1 base and the V segment lost 5 bases, leaving 3 bases of the junction unmatched. CDR1 and CDR2 (germline): MRHNA, SNTAGT. The CDR3 is 15 residues long. Here the CDR3 reads CASSTGLAGSYEQYF. Written as DNA, the CDR3 is TGTGCCAGCAGTACGGGACTAGCGGGTTCCTACGAGCAGTACTTC.

V is TRBV9 and J is TRBJ2-3, with 8 bases that match TRBD2. This CDR3 has 14 residues. The junction had 8 bases not matched to a gene; V was cut back by 0 bases and J by 11 bases. CDR1 is SGDLS, CDR2 YYNGEE, per germline. Here the CDR3 reads CASSVDVSAGGQYF. As DNA, the CDR3 is TGTGCCAGCAGCGTAGATGTAAGCGCGGGGGGGCAGTATTTT. The full variable domain, with the rest looked up from reference TRBV9 and TRBJ2-3, is DSGVTQTPKHLITATGQRVTLRCSPRSGDLSVYWYQQSLDQGLQFLIQYYNGEERAKGNILERFSAQQFPDLHSELNLSSLELGDSALYFCASSVDVSAGGQYFGPGTRLTVL.

In its sample, this clone was seen once. The chain employs TRBV5-4 and TRBJ2-7; 14 positions agree with TRBD2. With 4 bases clipped from V and 3 bases from J, the junction kept 6 bases outside the gene matches. The CDR3 has 16 residues. Germline CDR1 is SGHNT and CDR2 is YYREEE (reference sequence). CDR3 in amino acids: CASSRGLAGVSYEQYF. The CDR3 DNA follows: TGTGCCAGCAGCCGGGGACTAGCGGGAGTCAGCTACGAGCAGTACTTC.

The V call is TRBV28, the J call TRBJ1-2, with 8 bases identical to TRBD1. The CDR3 spans 14 residues. Germline CDR1 MDHEN, CDR2 SYDVKM. V dropped 4 bases and J dropped 4; count of bases not matched to a gene: 5. Here the CDR3 reads CASSSRTGIYGYTF. The CDR3, as DNA: TGTGCCAGCAGTTCTCGGACAGGGATCTATGGCTACACCTTC.